This TCR beta chain was captured by sequencing in a study of blood T cell repertoires in COVID-19. Only in-frame clones appear in the TCRdb table, and some are missing; sequencing was by immunoSEQ multiplex PCR. The sample shows around 260,000 clones, around nine tenths of them seen only once. The CDR3 sequence is 14 residues long. Trimming took 3 bases from V and 2 from J, leaving 9 bases between them. CDR1 and CDR2 (germline): SNHLY, FYNNEI. The TCR originated in a woman in her twenties or thirties who had recovered from COVID-19. J is TRBJ2-3 and V is TRBV2; D is unresolved. What was sequenced was PBMCs or T cells enriched from blood (not recorded which). The CDR3 sequence is CASSDRGNTDTQYF. As DNA, the CDR3 is TGTGCCAGCAGTGATCGCGGAAACACAGATACGCAGTATTTT.